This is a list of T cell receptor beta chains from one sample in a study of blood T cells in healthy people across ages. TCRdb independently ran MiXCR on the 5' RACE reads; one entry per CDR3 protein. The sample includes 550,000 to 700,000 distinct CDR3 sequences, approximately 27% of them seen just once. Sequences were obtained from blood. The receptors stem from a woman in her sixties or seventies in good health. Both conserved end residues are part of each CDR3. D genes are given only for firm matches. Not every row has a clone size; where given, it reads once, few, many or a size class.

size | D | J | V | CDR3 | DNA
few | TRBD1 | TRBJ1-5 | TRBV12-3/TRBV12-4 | CASSPADRGHQPQHF | TGTGCCAGCAGCCCTGCAGACAGGGGGCATCAGCCCCAGCATTTT
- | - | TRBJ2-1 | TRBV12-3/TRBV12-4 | CASSSWSSSGGDNEQFF | TGTGCCAGCAGTTCCTGGAGCAGTAGCGGAGGGGACAATGAGCAGTTCTTC
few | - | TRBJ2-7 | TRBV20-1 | CSARAPIASYEQYF | TGCAGTGCTAGAGCGCCCATAGCCTCCTACGAGCAGTACTTC
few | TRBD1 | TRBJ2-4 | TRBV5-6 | CASSLDRGWNIQYF | TGTGCCAGCAGCTTAGACAGGGGTTGGAACATTCAGTACTTC
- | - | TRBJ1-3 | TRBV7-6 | CASSLAGSGNTIYF | TGTGCCAGCAGCTTAGCCGGCTCTGGAAACACCATATATTTT
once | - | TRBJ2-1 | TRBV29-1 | CSGGMATARSPEQFF | TGCAGCGGGGGTATGGCAACTGCCAGAAGTCCTGAGCAGTTCTTC
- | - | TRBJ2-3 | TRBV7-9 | CASSLGETTQYF | TGTGCCAGCAGCTTAGGGGAAACTACGCAGTATTTT
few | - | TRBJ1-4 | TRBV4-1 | CASRQGGTATNEKLFF | TGCGCCAGCAGGCAAGGGGGGACTGCAACTAATGAAAAACTGTTTTTT
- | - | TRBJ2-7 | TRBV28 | CASSLISQETYEQYF | TGTGCCAGCAGTTTAATTTCACAGGAGACCTACGAGCAGTACTTC
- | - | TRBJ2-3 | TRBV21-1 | CASSKSEEESTDTQYF | TGTGCCAGCAGCAAATCCGAGGAGGAGAGCACAGATACGCAGTATTTT
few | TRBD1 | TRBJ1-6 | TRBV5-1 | CASTPTGGRSPLHF | TGCGCCAGCACCCCAACAGGGGGTCGTTCACCCCTCCACTTT
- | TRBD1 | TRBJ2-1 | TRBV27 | CASNRDRGMTEQFF | TGTGCCAGTAACCGGGACAGGGGGATGACTGAGCAGTTCTTC
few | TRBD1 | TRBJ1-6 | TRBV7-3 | CASSRDRPSVNSPLHF | TGTGCCAGCAGCCGGGACAGGCCCTCTGTTAATTCACCCCTCCACTTT
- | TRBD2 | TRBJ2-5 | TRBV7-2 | CASSPFSGGPGTQYF | TGTGCCAGCAGCCCTTTCAGCGGGGGGCCCGGGACCCAGTACTTC
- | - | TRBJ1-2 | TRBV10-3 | CAISSQENYGHTF | TGTGCCATCAGTAGCCAAGAAAACTATGGCCACACCTTC
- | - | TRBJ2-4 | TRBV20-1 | CSAIDKAKNIQYF | TGCAGTGCTATCGATAAAGCCAAAAACATTCAGTACTTC
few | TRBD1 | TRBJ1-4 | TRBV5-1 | CASSSGQPTNEKLFF | TGCGCCAGCAGCTCGGGACAGCCAACTAATGAAAAACTGTTTTTT
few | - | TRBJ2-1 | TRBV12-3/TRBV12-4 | CAGSTAGSASYNEQFF | TGTGCCGGCAGTACCGCCGGCTCCGCCTCCTACAATGAGCAGTTCTTC
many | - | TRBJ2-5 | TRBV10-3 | CAISEGGSQETQYF | TGTGCCATCAGCGAGGGGGGCTCACAAGAGACCCAGTACTTC
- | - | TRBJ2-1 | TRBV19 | CASSIQGLEDEQFF | TGTGCCAGTAGTATACAGGGGTTGGAGGATGAGCAGTTCTTC
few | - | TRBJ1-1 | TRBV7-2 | CASSRSGYAEAFF | TGTGCCAGCAGCCGATCAGGGTATGCTGAAGCTTTCTTT
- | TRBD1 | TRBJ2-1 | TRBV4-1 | CASSLFPGQELNEQFF | TGCGCCAGCAGCCTCTTCCCGGGACAGGAGCTAAATGAGCAGTTCTTC
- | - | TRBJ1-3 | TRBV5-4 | CDSSLVSGNTIYF | TGTGACAGCAGTTTGGTCTCTGGAAACACCATATATTTT
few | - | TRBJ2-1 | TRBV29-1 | CSVGHPNEQFF | TGCAGCGTTGGGCATCCCAATGAGCAGTTCTTC
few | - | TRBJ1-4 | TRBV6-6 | CASSLPSIATNEKLFF | TGTGCCAGCAGTCTACCTTCAATTGCAACTAATGAAAAACTGTTTTTT
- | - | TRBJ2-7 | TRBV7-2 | CASSSSVGVRNYEQYF | TGTGCCAGCAGCTCTTCCGTTGGTGTGAGGAACTACGAGCAGTACTTC
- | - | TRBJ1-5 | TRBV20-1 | CSARVGGNGVNQPQHF | TGCAGTGCTAGAGTCGGAGGGAATGGGGTCAATCAGCCCCAGCATTTT
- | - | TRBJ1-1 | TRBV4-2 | CASSQEAGVGTEAFF | TGTGCCAGCAGCCAAGAAGCCGGGGTAGGCACTGAAGCTTTCTTT
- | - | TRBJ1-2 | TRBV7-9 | CASSRPDSAGFNYGYTF | TGTGCCAGCAGCCGCCCGGACAGCGCAGGCTTCAACTATGGCTACACCTTC
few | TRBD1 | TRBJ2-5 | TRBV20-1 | CSARTGGRQETQYF | TGCAGTGCTAGGACAGGGGGCCGCCAAGAGACCCAGTACTTC
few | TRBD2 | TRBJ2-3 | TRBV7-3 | CASSAQAGRSTTDTQYF | TGTGCCAGCAGCGCCCAAGCGGGGAGGAGCACCACAGATACGCAGTATTTT
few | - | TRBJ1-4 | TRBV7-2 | CASSISEGGYEKLFF | TGTGCCAGCAGCATATCGGAGGGTGGCTATGAAAAACTGTTTTTT
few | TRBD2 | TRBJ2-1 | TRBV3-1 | CASSQEPSGYYNEQFF | TGTGCCAGCAGCCAAGAACCTAGCGGATACTACAATGAGCAGTTCTTC
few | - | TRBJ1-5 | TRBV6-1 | CASSGAWGNNQPQHF | TGTGCCAGCAGTGGGGCGTGGGGGAACAATCAGCCCCAGCATTTT
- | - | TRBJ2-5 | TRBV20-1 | CSAPRGGPQETQYF | TGCAGTGCTCCTCGCGGGGGCCCTCAAGAGACCCAGTACTTC
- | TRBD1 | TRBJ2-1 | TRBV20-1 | CSASRTGNEQFF | TGCAGTGCTAGCCGGACAGGGAATGAGCAGTTCTTC
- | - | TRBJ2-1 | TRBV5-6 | CASSPDLYGYEQFF | TGTGCCAGCAGCCCCGACCTGTACGGTTATGAGCAGTTCTTC
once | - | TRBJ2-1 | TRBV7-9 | CASSLVSPNPYNEQFF | TGTGCCAGCAGCTTAGTTTCCCCCAACCCTTACAATGAGCAGTTCTTC
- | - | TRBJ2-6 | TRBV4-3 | CASSQTNRPGSGANVLTF | TGCGCCAGCAGCCAAACTAACAGGCCGGGGTCTGGGGCCAACGTCCTGACTTTC
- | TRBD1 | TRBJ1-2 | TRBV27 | CASSFWASQKSGGFTF | TGTGCCAGCAGTTTCTGGGCTTCGCAAAAATCAGGGGGCTTCACCTTC
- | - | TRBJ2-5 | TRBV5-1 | CASRIGQETQYF | TGCGCCAGCAGAATAGGGCAAGAGACCCAGTACTTC
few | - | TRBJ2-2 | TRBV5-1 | CASSLAETTAELFF | TGCGCCAGCAGCTTGGCCGAAACGACAGCAGAGCTGTTTTTT
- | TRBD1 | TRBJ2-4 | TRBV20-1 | CSARASWDRLAKNIQYF | TGCAGTGCTAGAGCGTCTTGGGACAGATTAGCCAAAAACATTCAGTACTTC
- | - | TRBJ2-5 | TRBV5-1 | CASSLTMTGFGETQYF | TGCGCCAGCAGCTTGACAATGACAGGATTTGGGGAGACCCAGTACTTC
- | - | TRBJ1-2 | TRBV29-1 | CSANYGYTF | TGCAGCGCCAACTATGGCTACACCTTC